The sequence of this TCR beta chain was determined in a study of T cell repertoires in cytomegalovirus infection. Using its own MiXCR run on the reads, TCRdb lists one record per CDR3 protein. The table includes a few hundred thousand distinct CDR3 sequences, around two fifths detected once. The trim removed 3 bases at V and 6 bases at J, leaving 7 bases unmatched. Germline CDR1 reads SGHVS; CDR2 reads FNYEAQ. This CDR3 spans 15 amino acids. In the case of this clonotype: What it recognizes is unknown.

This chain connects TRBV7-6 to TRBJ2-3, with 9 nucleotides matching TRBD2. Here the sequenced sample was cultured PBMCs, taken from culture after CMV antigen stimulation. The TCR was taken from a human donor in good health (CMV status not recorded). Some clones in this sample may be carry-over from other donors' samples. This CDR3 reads CASSLAGGFPDTQYF. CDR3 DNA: TGTGCCAGCAGCTTGGCGGGAGGGTTCCCGGATACGCAGTATTTT.